The entry below describes one T cell receptor (beta chain). Its antigen is not yet known. Base qualities are not at hand, and no much larger clone is one base apart. This CDR3 is also generated by other DNA sequences in the sample. Donors were healthy HIV-negative adults with no recently reported acute infections or vaccinations. All donors were Caucasian adults living in Nashville, Tennessee, USA. CD4+ T cells were enriched by magnetic negative selection, after which naive cells were positively selected on CD45RA and the negative fraction was taken as the memory subset. After blood collection by leukapheresis, PBMCs were isolated using Ficoll-Histopaque density gradient centrifugation and then cryopreserved in the vapor phase of liquid nitrogen. Analytical flow cytometry was used to check the purity and quantity of every magnetically sorted T cell population. Each sorted fraction had its genomic DNA isolated and then quantified by UV absorbance on a Nanodrop 2000c.

CDR1 is given as SEHNR and CDR2 as FQNEAQ, both from the germline V gene (reference sequence). Inclusive of the bounding cysteine and phenylalanine, the CDR3 is 14 residues long. The retained sequence is limited to the CDR3, 42 bases, with the frame set at the first base. Between the V and J ends, shortened by 2 bases and 5 bases respectively, the junction contains 10 bases. This sample is part of a study of shared clonotypes between healthy human individuals (dated by TCRdb to about 2020). General notes on the study: The cohort included a few men and a couple of women between 18 and 49 years of age. For each donor, three plates each were used for CD4 naive and CD4 memory, two plates were used for CD8 naive, and one plate was used for CD8 memory. Blood TCR repertoires of roughly 5 healthy adults were deeply sequenced to estimate repertoire size and the extent of clonotype sharing between individuals. To increase sequencing depth and limit assay-specific biases, different laboratories used diverse techniques to prepare libraries and sequence TCR repertoires. Each donor's leukapheresis produced roughly between roughly 0.85 and 9.5 billion PBMCs. Study-level results and caveats: Naive subsets generally had larger estimated clonotype richness than memory subsets did. Incomplete sequencing was indicated by rarefaction of sorted-subset datasets, despite the large sequencing depth. Sampling was limited to blood, and TCR repertoires in tissue likely differ from TCR repertoires in blood. About 4.5% of naive CD4, roughly 3.5% of naive CD8, roughly 2.5% of memory CD4, and 0.35% to 0.4% of memory CD8 clonotypes were shared across several donors. Based on pairwise subsampling, the degree of clonotype sharing among donors was expected to be affected by sequencing depth. Higher generation probabilities were observed for clonotypes shared by all four sorted-subset donors than for non-shared clonotypes. Because the study included only a small number of donors, the genetic and exposure-history diversity represented was limited.

Using the deep immunoSEQ assay, TCR CDR3 regions were amplified from genomic DNA by multiplex PCR. Genomic DNA extracted from each cell subset was distributed evenly over all wells of several immunoSEQ 96-well plates, and each plate served as one replicate. For sorted subsets, each replicate PCR was loaded with roughly 0.2 ug genomic DNA, equivalent to approximately 33,000 T cell genomes. The purified libraries were quantified using a Qubit 3.0 fluorometer, sized with a Bioanalyzer 2100, and then quantified again using the KAPA Library Quantification kit. A separate single-read 150-cycle Illumina NextSeq 550 flow cell was used to sequence each immunoSEQ 96-well plate. On the authors' methods: Because only junctional sequences without quality scores were contained in the immunoSEQ output, filtering matching that applied to full-length reads could not be performed. To assign V/J genes and CDR3, sequences were annotated using PyIR, a Python wrapper for IgBLAST v1.9, with IMGT germline references. Reads with weak V/J assignments (E-value above 1e-6), missing CDR3, stop codons, out-of-frame junctions, or ambiguous translated residues were removed. V3J clonotypes were defined as sequences sharing the same inferred V gene, J gene, and CDR3 amino acid sequence. Percentage overlap between repertoires was computed as shared unique clonotypes divided by the size of the smaller repertoire. Repertoire richness was assessed with RTK rarefaction, the Chao1 estimator, and Recon v2.1 estimates of unobserved clonotypes. OLGA was used to compute generation probabilities for all TCRbeta clonotypes that the gDNA method yielded from a handful of donors. TCRdb took over this immuneACCESS table, retaining in-frame rearrangements with V and J assigned. Such tables are incomplete; in checked studies, under half of the missing clones stem from an unresolved V gene, and the remainder is unexplained. V, J and clone size were drawn from that table, and D and trimming were deduced from the DNA. The sample table holds about 2 million clones, of which 95% were seen once. About 0.13% of the sample is in the top ten clones.

What was sequenced was naive CD4+ T cells sorted from blood. The cell subset or site label on this specimen signifies: CD45RA+ positively selected. This chain joins TRBV7-9 to TRBJ2-1; matching of 6 bases hints at TRBD1 as the D gene. The receptor was isolated from a young man in good health. The bases read TGTGCCAGCAGCTTAACAGGGTCGAACAATGAGCAGTTCTTC. The encoded protein is CASSLTGSNNEQFF.